This T cell receptor beta chain was sequenced in a study of T cells expressing NK-cell markers. The germline CDR1 and CDR2 sequences are MDHEN and SYDVKM. This CDR3 spans 13 amino acids. TCRdb reprocessed the 5' RACE reads, with one entry per CDR3 protein and no DNA. Its table lists about 430,000 distinct CDR3 sequences. The sample comprised blood T cells: a sorted CD56 or NKG2C T cell subset, CD4+ or CD8+ T cells, or bulk PBMC T cells (not recorded which). This receptor was taken from a woman in her fifties or sixties in good health. The gene calls are TRBV28 and TRBJ1-5; checking the TCRdb D call of TRBD1 is not possible without DNA. CDR3 loop: CASTGGPNQPQHF.